The present TCR beta chain was sequenced within a study of response to subunit inactivated influenza vaccine. TCRdb reanalysed the RT-PCR reads using MiXCR and keeps one entry per CDR3 protein. The sample lists approximately 500,000 distinct CDR3 sequences, 20% to 25% occurring once. There are 17 residues in the CDR3. V shed 5 bases and J shed 1 base, with 15 bases lying between them. The germline gives CDR1 SGHVS, CDR2 FQNEAQ. The sample was also reused in another study, on T cells expressing NK-cell markers. That paper adds: TCR beta cDNA was generated via 5'RACE template switching incorporating UMIs. The sequencing cohort of eight donors included seven HCMV-seropositive individuals and one seronegative individual.

The specimen comprised CD4+ T cells sorted from PBMCs, sampled about 13 days after vaccination. The sequence derives from a man aged 45-65 years who received an inactivated influenza vaccine. This chain links TRBV7-8 with TRBJ2-6; D not resolved. The CDR3 region is CASSPTLLPSGANVLTF. The CDR3, as DNA: TGTGCCAGCAGCCCGACCCTACTGCCGTCTGGGGCCAACGTCCTGACTTTC. The full variable domain, completed using reference TRBV7-8 and TRBJ2-6, is GAGVSQSPRYKVAKRGQDVALRCDPISGHVSLFWYQQALGQGPEFLTYFQNEAQLDKSGLPSDRFFAERPEGSVSTLKIQRTQQEDSAVYLCASSPTLLPSGANVLTFGAGSRLTVL.